This TCR beta chain was found in a study of blood T cell repertoires in COVID-19. Background on the study: PBMCs, B-cell-depleted T cells, or T cells were the source of the cDNA or gDNA that made up the material.

The CDR3 sequence is 15 residues long. Germline loops: CDR1 GTSNPN, CDR2 SVGIG (reference sequence). Deletions cut 0 bases from V and 4 bases from J, with 13 bases between. Source study methods: For nucleated cells, counts were estimated from reference gene primer amplification. Profiled with immunoSEQ multiplex PCR; TCRdb holds only in-frame clones, not every one. The DNA was the basis for D and trimming; V, J and clone size are from that table. Of 70,000 to 85,000 clones listed, 65% to 85% are singletons. The receptor was isolated from an elderly woman with acute or convalescent COVID-19. The genes are TRBV30 and TRBJ1-3; D is ambiguous. The sample was peripheral blood. Here the CDR3 DNA reads TGTGCCTGGAGTGTTAATGGAGGGCAGGGAAACACCATATATTTT. Protein product: CAWSVNGGQGNTIYF.